Below are 23 T cell receptor beta chains sequenced from a single sample in a study of a mutant IDH1 vaccine in newly diagnosed glioma. Time point in this sample: week 35, safety follow-up. Every vaccination contained 300 ug of the mutant IDH1 20-mer peptide and was paired with topical imiquimod. What these receptors recognize is not known. Here immunoSEQ multiplex PCR was the method, and the copy in TCRdb shows in-frame clones only, minus some. The table lists about 69,000 clones, around nine tenths of them singletons, with about 2% in the top ten. Sequencing used PBMCs, obtained from a glioma patient whose treatment included an IDH1 peptide vaccine. Every receptor here comes from a man aged 25-45 years with glioma.

J is TRBJ2-1 and V is TRBV5-4, with D maybe TRBD2 (6 bases). This CDR3 has 16 residues. The germline CDR1 and CDR2 sequences are SGHNT and YYREEE (reference sequence). V was clipped by 5 bases and J by 2 bases, with 17 bases between them. The CDR3 nucleotides read TGTGCCAGCAGTTATAGCGCGGGAAGCACCTACAATGAGCAGTTCTTC. Protein product: CASSYSAGSTYNEQFF. The full variable domain, its missing parts supplied by reference TRBV5-4 and TRBJ2-1, is ETGVTQSPTHLIKTRGQQVTLRCSSQSGHNTVSWYQQALGQGPQFIFQYYREEENGRGNFPPRFSGLQFPNYSSELNVNALELDDSALYLCASSYSAGSTYNEQFFGPGTRLTVL.

The chain links TRBV5-1 to TRBJ2-2, with D uncertain. Germline V gene data show CDR1 as SGHRS and CDR2 as YFSETQ. This CDR3 contains 16 residues. The germline V and J ends were trimmed by 5 bases and 0 bases, with 14 bases remaining between them. The CDR3: CASRREQSTNTGELFF. CDR3 nucleotides: TGCGCCAGCAGAAGAGAGCAGAGCACGAACACCGGGGAGCTGTTTTTT. Filled out from reference TRBV5-1 and TRBJ2-2, the complete variable domain reads KAGVTQTPRYLIKTRGQQVTLSCSPISGHRSVSWYQQTPGQGLQFLFEYFSETQRNKGNFPGRFSGRQFSNSRSEMNVSTLELGDSALYLCASRREQSTNTGELFFGEGSRLTVL.

The chain carries TRBV7-9 and TRBJ2-2; 15 bases fit TRBD2. The germline V gene has CDR1 SEHNR and CDR2 FQNEAQ (reference sequence). The length of the CDR3 is 17 residues. The J segment lost 7 bases and the V segment lost 5 bases, leaving 8 bases of the junction unmatched. The CDR3 loop reads CASSPRTSGRAIGELFF. The CDR3 DNA follows: TGTGCCAGCAGCCCCCGGACTAGCGGGAGGGCCATCGGGGAGCTGTTTTTT.

The DNA of the CDR3 is TGTGCCAGCAGCTTAAACGGGGGGGCCGGAGATACGCAGTATTTT. This gives the protein CASSLNGGAGDTQYF. The V call is TRBV7-2, the J call TRBJ2-3; 8 positions agree with TRBD2. V trimming: 2 bases; J trimming: 5 bases; junction bases outside the gene matches: 6. The CDR3 loop spans 15 amino acids. CDR1 is SGHTA and CDR2 is FQGNSA in the germline V gene.

The genes are TRBV25-1 and TRBJ1-6; tentatively, D is TRBD1 (5 bases). Trimming took off 2 bases at V and 7 bases at J, with 21 bases between the two ends. The CDR3 extends over 18 amino acids. CDR1 MGHDK and CDR2 SYGVNS come from the germline V gene. CDR3 in amino acids: CASSEAPRGGVGNSPLHF. The CDR3 coding sequence is TGTGCCAGCAGTGAAGCCCCCCGTGGGGGAGTAGGAAATTCACCCCTCCACTTT. Filled out from reference TRBV25-1 and TRBJ1-6, the complete variable domain reads EADIYQTPRYLVIGTGKKITLECSQTMGHDKMYWYQQDPGMELHLIHYSYGVNSTEKGDLSSESTVSRIRTEHFPLTLESARPSHTSQYLCASSEAPRGGVGNSPLHFGNGTRLTVT.

The chain links TRBV19 to TRBJ2-3; no reliable D call. V was trimmed by 1 base and J by 4 bases, leaving 0 bases between them. From germline, CDR1 is LNHDA and CDR2 SQIVND (reference sequence). This CDR3 is 11 amino acids long. CDR3 protein: CASSIADTQYF. CDR3 bases: TGTGCCAGTAGTATAGCAGATACGCAGTATTTT.

This chain connects TRBV19 to TRBJ2-6; D may be TRBD2 (5 bases). V was pared by 5 bases and J by 0 bases, with 5 bases between. Germline CDR1 is LNHDA and CDR2 is SQIVND (reference sequence). The CDR3 consists of 14 residues. The CDR3 DNA reads as TGTGCCAGTAGTCGGGGCTCTGGGGCCAACGTCCTGACTTTC. The encoded protein is CASSRGSGANVLTF.

This chain joins TRBV10-3 and TRBJ1-4; D gene uncertain. The V gene lost 10 bases and the J gene lost 1 base, with 10 bases spanning the gap. The length of the CDR3 is 13 residues. Germline loops: CDR1 ENHRY, CDR2 SYGVKD. The CDR3 region has the DNA TGTGCCACCAAGGTCGGAACTAATGAAAAACTGTTTTTT. Amino acid sequence: CATKVGTNEKLFF.

V and J are TRBV27 and TRBJ1-1, with 7 bases identical to TRBD1. The CDR3 sequence is 13 residues long. The J segment lost 10 bases and the V segment lost 4 bases, leaving 9 bases of the junction unmatched. The germline V gene has CDR1 MNHEY and CDR2 SMNVEV (reference sequence). CDR3 nucleotides: TGTGCCAGCAGTTGGGGTAGGGGGCGCGGAGCTTTCTTT. Translation: CASSWGRGRGAFF.

The rearrangement uses TRBV7-2 and TRBJ2-7; D not certain. The CDR3 sequence is 11 residues long. V was shortened by 1 base and J by 5 bases, with 3 bases between the two germline ends. Germline V gives CDR1 SGHTA, CDR2 FQGNSA. CDR3 nucleotides: TGTGCCAGCAGCTTAGGGAACGAGCAGTACTTC. Translating it yields CASSLGNEQYF. The full variable domain, in which reference TRBV7-2 and TRBJ2-7 provide the parts outside the CDR3, is GAGVSQSPSNKVTEKGKDVELRCDPISGHTALYWYRQSLGQGLEFLIYFQGNSAPDKSGLPSDRFSAERTGGSVSTLTIQRTQQEDSAVYLCASSLGNEQYFGPGTRLTVT.

This chain uses TRBV30 with TRBJ2-6, with D perhaps assigned TRBD1 or TRBD2 (5 bases each). The CDR3 is 14 amino acids. The germline gives CDR1 GTSNPN, CDR2 SVGIG (reference sequence). V gave up 1 base and J gave up 1 base, with 5 bases separating them. The CDR3 sequence: CAWSGGSGANVLTF. Written as DNA, the CDR3 is TGTGCCTGGAGTGGGGGGTCTGGGGCCAACGTCCTGACTTTC.

The V gene is TRBV5-5, the J gene TRBJ2-6, with D unresolved. CDR1 and CDR2 from the germline V gene are SGHKS and YYEKEE (reference sequence). Trimming left V 2 bases short and J 3 bases short, with 3 bases between. The CDR3 loop spans 13 amino acids. The CDR3 region is CASSFFGANVLTF. CDR3 DNA sequence: TGTGCCAGCAGCTTTTTTGGGGCCAACGTCCTGACTTTC.

The chain joins TRBV12-5 to TRBJ2-7, with D perhaps TRBD1 (6 bases). Germline V gene lookup returns CDR1 LGHNT and CDR2 FRNRAP. The CDR3 loop spans 16 amino acids. The V end lost 10 bases, the J end lost 0 bases, and 22 bases lay between the germline ends. For the CDR3, the DNA is TGTGCTAATAAAAATCTTGTCTGGGACATCTCCTACGAGCAGTACTTC. It translates to CANKNLVWDISYEQYF.

The rearrangement links TRBV27 to TRBJ1-1, with a weak D call TRBD1 (6 bases). Germline V gene data show CDR1 as MNHEY and CDR2 as SMNVEV (reference sequence). This CDR3 has 18 amino acids. V was cut by 6 bases and J by 11 bases, with 34 bases left in between. The CDR3 coding sequence is TGTGCCAGCAGCACCACGACAGGTCCCGGTGAAGGGTTTGGGTCCGCTTTCTTT. It specifies CASSTTTGPGEGFGSAFF.

As regards this clone: Additional DNA sequences in this sample encode the identical CDR3. This chain connects TRBV14 to TRBJ2-1; D is possibly TRBD1 (5 bases). The CDR3 is 11 residues long. V lost 8 bases to trimming and J lost 12 bases, with 14 bases between them. The germline CDR1 and CDR2 sequences are SGHDN and FVKESK. CDR3 protein: CASRDTGTQFF. The CDR3 DNA reads as TGTGCCAGCCGAGACACAGGCACGCAGTTCTTC.

The genes are TRBV30 and TRBJ2-5; no firm D call. Trimming took off 1 base at V and 5 bases at J, with 8 bases between the two ends. Germline V gives CDR1 GTSNPN, CDR2 SVGIG (reference sequence). The CDR3 spans 12 residues. CDR3 in amino acids: CAWSALRETQYF. In DNA form, the CDR3 reads TGTGCCTGGAGTGCCCTCCGGGAGACCCAGTACTTC.

This clone was picked up a small number of times. The chain employs TRBV5-1 and TRBJ2-5; 7 bases align to TRBD1. Germline loops: CDR1 SGHRS, CDR2 YFSETQ. V lost 5 bases to trimming and J lost 4 bases; unmatched junction nucleotides: 5. There are 13 residues in the CDR3. The CDR3 sequence is CASSSQGLETQYF. The CDR3 nucleotides are TGCGCCAGCAGTTCACAGGGGCTAGAGACCCAGTACTTC.

J is TRBJ1-4 and V is TRBV6-1; perhaps TRBD1 as D (6 bases). The V gene lost 6 bases and the J gene lost 8 bases, with 19 bases spanning the gap. From germline, CDR1 is MNHNS and CDR2 SASEGT. CDR3 length: 15 amino acids. The CDR3 sequence is CASSRVQGEGEKLFF. For the CDR3, the DNA is TGTGCCAGCAGCCGAGTACAGGGAGAGGGGGAAAAACTGTTTTTT.

This chain joins TRBV9 and TRBJ2-2; the match to TRBD2 covers 8 bases. This CDR3 has 19 residues. The J segment lost 1 base and the V segment lost 0 bases, leaving 11 bases of the junction unmatched. In germline, CDR1 is SGDLS, CDR2 YYNGEE. This chain's CDR3 is CASSVAGGRSTGNTGELFF. As DNA, the CDR3 is TGTGCCAGCAGCGTAGCGGGCGGGAGGTCCACTGGGAACACCGGGGAGCTGTTTTTT.

The chain combines TRBV2 with TRBJ2-1; TRBD2 aligns across 9 bases. The CDR3 has 16 amino acids. V was pared by 6 bases and J by 6 bases, with 12 bases of the junction left unmatched. Germline values: CDR1 SNHLY, CDR2 FYNNEI. CDR3 in amino acids: CASRSKVAGVANEQFF. For the CDR3, the DNA is TGTGCCAGCAGGAGCAAGGTAGCGGGAGTGGCCAATGAGCAGTTCTTC. The whole variable domain, filled in from reference TRBV2 and TRBJ2-1, reads EPEVTQTPSHQVTQMGQEVILRCVPISNHLYFYWYRQILGQKVEFLVSFYNNEISEKSEIFDDQFSVERPDGSNFTLKIRSTKLEDSAMYFCASRSKVAGVANEQFFGPGTRLTVL.

This clone was detected ten times or more. The missing conserved phenylalanine or tryptophan at the end of this CDR3 makes a read error likely. Because the CDR3's place on the DNA is in doubt, the DNA is left out and the CDR3 is given as listed by TCRdb. The rearrangement joins TRBV5-3 to TRBJ1-2. TRBV5-3 is reported as an ORF; its role is uncertain. The CDR3 spans 8 residues, counting both ends. The CDR3 loop is CARSTGLR.

This chain connects TRBV6-1 to TRBJ1-1, with 8 bases identical to TRBD1. The CDR3 has 13 amino acids. With 7 bases clipped from V and 5 bases from J, the junction kept 6 bases outside the gene matches. Per germline, CDR1 MNHNS and CDR2 SASEGT. CDR3 sequence: CASNMDRDTEAFF. As DNA, the CDR3 is TGTGCCAGCAACATGGACAGGGATACTGAAGCTTTCTTT.

The V call is TRBV7-9, the J call TRBJ2-2; the match to TRBD2 covers 12 bases. The germline V gene has CDR1 SEHNR and CDR2 FQNEAQ (reference sequence). Trimming removed 7 bases from V and 3 bases from J; junction bases left unmatched: 15. The CDR3 is 19 amino acids. CDR3 sequence (DNA): TGTGCCAGCACCTTTTGGACGGGACTAGCGGGTTTCGACACCGGGGAGCTGTTTTTT. Translated: CASTFWTGLAGFDTGELFF.